The 29 T cell receptor beta chains given below trace back to one sample, sequenced in a study of blood T cell repertoires in COVID-19. This table comes from immunoSEQ multiplex PCR, and its TCRdb copy is limited to in-frame clones, with some not included. The sample records 70,000 to 80,000 clones, 82% being singletons. The specimen was peripheral blood. The receptors here all came from an elderly woman with acute or convalescent COVID-19.

V gene TRBV27 combines with J gene TRBJ2-1, with 13 nucleotides matching TRBD2. V lost 5 bases to trimming and J lost 6 bases; unmatched junction nucleotides: 4. The CDR3 extends over 15 amino acids. Looked up from germline, CDR1 is MNHEY and CDR2 is SMNVEV (reference sequence). The CDR3 nucleotides read TGTGCCAGCAGTCCGGGACTAGCGGGATTCAATGAGCAGTTCTTC. It codes for CASSPGLAGFNEQFF.

At least ten counts were recorded for this clone. The rearrangement links TRBV5-8 to TRBJ2-7, with a possible D match to TRBD1 (6 bases). V was cut by 2 bases and J by 4 bases, with 16 bases left in between. CDR1 is SGHTS and CDR2 is YDEGEE in the germline V gene. This CDR3 is built from 15 residues. The CDR3 DNA follows: TGTGCCAGCAGCTTTGTGGGGGCCAAGGCGTACGAGCAGTACTTC. Encoded protein: CASSFVGAKAYEQYF.

V usage is TRBV30 and J usage is TRBJ2-1; D perhaps matches TRBD1 (6 bases). The CDR3 is 12 amino acids. V was shortened by 6 bases and J by 4 bases, with 10 bases between the two germline ends. CDR1 is GTSNPN and CDR2 is SVGIG in the germline V gene (reference sequence). CDR3 coding DNA: TGTGCCTGTCAGGGGTGGTACAATGAGCAGTTCTTC. Its protein is CACQGWYNEQFF.

The chain has TRBV5-4 and TRBJ2-3, with 7 positions matching TRBD2. J gave up 2 bases and V 4 bases, and 16 bases lay outside the gene matches. The CDR3 covers 18 residues. Germline CDR1 SGHNT, CDR2 YYREEE (reference sequence). CDR3 residues: CASSVGRVAGFYTDTQYF. The CDR3 coding sequence is TGTGCCAGCAGCGTGGGAAGGGTAGCGGGCTTCTACACAGATACGCAGTATTTT.

The chain carries TRBV27 and TRBJ2-3; 7 bases line up with TRBD2. Per the germline V gene, CDR1 is MNHEY and CDR2 is SMNVEV (reference sequence). The ends lost 3 bases at V and 6 bases at J; junction bases unmatched: 6. This CDR3 has 14 amino acids. The CDR3 spells CASSFRGRSDTQYF. For the CDR3, the DNA is TGTGCCAGCAGTTTTCGCGGGAGATCTGATACGCAGTATTTT.

The gene calls are TRBV11-3 and TRBJ2-7, with TRBD2 matching 15 bases. V lost 4 bases, J lost 6 bases, and 4 bases stayed unmatched. The CDR3 is 15 amino acids. Germline V gene lookup returns CDR1 SGHNT and CDR2 YENEEA. In nucleotides, the CDR3 is TGTGCCAGCAGCTCCGGACTAGCGGGAGGGCTCGAGCAGTACTTC. This translates into CASSSGLAGGLEQYF. The complete variable domain, with remaining parts taken from reference TRBV11-3 and TRBJ2-7, reads EAGVVQSPRYKIIEKKQPVAFWCNPISGHNTLYWYLQNLGQGPELLIRYENEEAVDDSQLPKDRFSAERLKGVDSTLKIQPAELGDSAVYLCASSSGLAGGLEQYFGPGTRLTVT.

This clone occurred a few times. The chain is built from TRBV10-1 and TRBJ1-6, with a possible D match to TRBD1 (6 bases). Deletions cut 6 bases from V and 7 bases from J, with 13 bases between. Germline CDR1 reads WNHNN; CDR2 reads SYGVQD (reference sequence). This CDR3 is 14 amino acids long. CDR3: CASSRDTGNSPLHF. The CDR3 nucleotides read TGCGCCAGCAGCAGGGACACAGGGAATTCACCCCTCCACTTT.

The V and J genes are TRBV4-3 and TRBJ2-3, with a possible D match to TRBD1 (6 bases). CDR1 is LGHNA and CDR2 is YSLEER in the germline V gene. CDR3 size: 16 residues. V dropped 0 bases and J dropped 0 bases, with 10 bases sitting between them. The chain's CDR3 is CASSQEDSSSTDTQYF. The CDR3 DNA sequence: TGCGCCAGCAGCCAAGAGGACAGCTCTAGCACAGATACGCAGTATTTT.

The chain couples TRBV5-8 to TRBJ2-7, with a tentative D call TRBD1 (7 bases). Looked up from germline, CDR1 is SGHTS and CDR2 is YDEGEE. The length of the CDR3 is 15 residues. V lost 0 bases, J lost 3 bases, and 13 bases lay in between. CDR3 DNA: TGTGCCAGCAGCTTGGGGGCAGGGGGGAACTACGAGCAGTACTTC. Protein: CASSLGAGGNYEQYF.

This chain joins TRBV5-6 and TRBJ1-3; 10 bases fit TRBD1. Germline trimming cut 2 bases from V and 3 bases from J; bases unmatched to any gene: 8. Germline CDR1 is SGHDT and CDR2 is YYEEEE. The CDR3 totals 17 residues. The CDR3 DNA reads TGTGCCAGCAGCTTTCCCGACAGGGGGCGAAGTGGAAACACCATATATTTT. It specifies CASSFPDRGRSGNTIYF.

The chain combines TRBV5-4 with TRBJ2-7; 7 bases are a match to TRBD1. V shed 4 bases and J 3 bases; nucleotides not matched to a gene: 10. The CDR3 has 15 amino acids. Germline CDR1 is SGHNT and CDR2 is YYREEE (reference sequence). CDR3 protein: CASSTTLGQLYEQYF. The CDR3 DNA sequence: TGTGCCAGCAGCACGACTCTGGGACAGCTCTACGAGCAGTACTTC.

To note about this clone: The sample holds other DNA sequences that translate to the same CDR3. The J gene is TRBJ1-5, the V gene TRBV10-3, with D possibly TRBD1 on 5 matching bases. The length of the CDR3 is 13 residues. Looked up from germline, CDR1 is ENHRY and CDR2 is SYGVKD. Trimming took off 6 bases at V and 4 bases at J, with 10 bases between the two ends. The CDR3 nucleotides read TGTGCCATCAGCAGGGTGGGTAATCAGCCCCAGCATTTT. Translation gives CAISRVGNQPQHF.

The V call is TRBV27, the J call TRBJ2-7; TRBD2 aligns across 8 bases. The length of the CDR3 is 14 residues. The V gene's germline CDR1 is MNHEY and CDR2 SMNVEV (reference sequence). Trimming removed 4 bases from V and 2 bases from J; junction bases left unmatched: 4. CDR3 sequence: CASSSSGGTYEQYF. The DNA of the CDR3 is TGTGCCAGCAGTTCCAGCGGGGGCACCTACGAGCAGTACTTC.

The chain carries TRBV5-4 and TRBJ2-3; 14 bases align to TRBD2. J lost 5 bases, V lost 4 bases, and 6 bases had no gene match. This CDR3 contains 16 residues. Per germline, CDR1 SGHNT and CDR2 YYREEE (reference sequence). The CDR3 sequence: CASSPTSGRAGDTQYF. The DNA for the CDR3 is TGTGCCAGCAGCCCGACTAGCGGGAGGGCCGGAGATACGCAGTATTTT. Looking up the rest from reference TRBV5-4 and TRBJ2-3 gives the full variable domain: ETGVTQSPTHLIKTRGQQVTLRCSSQSGHNTVSWYQQALGQGPQFIFQYYREEENGRGNFPPRFSGLQFPNYSSELNVNALELDDSALYLCASSPTSGRAGDTQYFGPGTRLTVL.

In its sample, this clone was seen a few times. The J gene is TRBJ1-3, the V gene TRBV10-3; D unresolved. Deletions cut 6 bases from V and 6 bases from J, with 6 bases between. This CDR3 spans 11 amino acids. Germline V gives CDR1 ENHRY, CDR2 SYGVKD. CDR3 amino acids: CAIRAANTIYF. The CDR3, as DNA: TGTGCCATCAGGGCTGCAAACACCATATATTTT.

This chain connects TRBV5-1 to TRBJ1-4; D perhaps matches TRBD1 (6 bases). The CDR3 sequence is 14 residues long. The V and J ends lost 4 bases and 7 bases respectively, with 14 bases between them. The germline CDR1 and CDR2 sequences are SGHRS and YFSETQ. This chain's CDR3 is CASSLGGGAEKLFF. The CDR3 coding sequence is TGCGCCAGCAGCCTAGGTGGGGGGGCTGAAAAACTGTTTTTT.

This clone was counted once. The genes are TRBV11-1 and TRBJ2-1; possibly TRBD1 for D (6 bases). V lost 1 base and J lost 0, with 10 bases in between. The CDR3 sequence is 16 residues long. The germline V gene has CDR1 SGHAT and CDR2 FQDESV (reference sequence). The CDR3 is CASSLGTAFSYNEQFF. The CDR3 bases are TGTGCCAGCAGCTTAGGGACAGCTTTCTCCTACAATGAGCAGTTCTTC.

Only a few counts were recorded for this clone. The chain is built from TRBV10-3 and TRBJ1-2; 9 bases are a match to TRBD1. The CDR3 sequence is 15 residues long. V lost 4 bases and J lost 8; bases outside the gene matches: 11. The germline V gene has CDR1 ENHRY and CDR2 SYGVKD. CDR3 coding DNA: TGTGCCATCAGTGGACAACAGGGGGCGCTTCGAGGCTACACCTTC. The encoded protein is CAISGQQGALRGYTF.

The rearrangement uses TRBV21-1 and TRBJ1-4. TRBV21-1 is a pseudogene locus. The CDR3 spans 15 residues. The CDR3 sequence: CASSRGGGPNEKLFF. The CDR3 region has the DNA TGTGCCAGCAGCAGAGGCGGGGGACCTAATGAAAAACTGTTTTTT.

This chain joins TRBV3-1 (or the pseudogene TRBV3-2) and TRBJ2-7; 11 bases fit TRBD2. Germline V CDR1 and CDR2: LGHDT, YNNKEL (reference sequence). The CDR3 is 14 residues long. With 4 bases clipped from V and 1 base from J, the junction kept 0 bases outside the gene matches. CDR3 sequence: CASSRLAGSYEQYF. CDR3 coding DNA: TGTGCCAGCAGCCGACTAGCGGGATCCTACGAGCAGTACTTC.

V is TRBV19 and J is TRBJ2-4, with unresolved D. The V gene's germline CDR1 is LNHDA and CDR2 SQIVND (reference sequence). CDR3 length: 16 amino acids. The germline V and J ends were trimmed by 0 bases and 2 bases, with 11 bases remaining between them. The CDR3 region has the DNA TGTGCCAGTAGTATAGATCATGCAGGATCCAAAAACATTCAGTACTTC. Translation gives CASSIDHAGSKNIQYF. The full variable domain, its missing parts supplied by reference TRBV19 and TRBJ2-4, is DGGITQSPKYLFRKEGQNVTLSCEQNLNHDAMYWYRQDPGQGLRLIYYSQIVNDFQKGDIAEGYSVSREKKESFPLTVTSAQKNPTAFYLCASSIDHAGSKNIQYFGAGTRLSVL.

The chain employs TRBV4-1 and TRBJ2-4; 8 nucleotides align to TRBD1. This CDR3 has 15 residues. J was trimmed by 6 bases and V by 3 bases; bases with no gene match: 7. Germline V lookup: CDR1 MGHRA, CDR2 YSYEKL. CDR3 sequence (DNA): TGCGCCAGCAGCCAGGGCGGACAGGGAACAAACATTCAGTACTTC. Translated: CASSQGGQGTNIQYF.

Note on this clone: Other DNA sequences within the sample encode an identical CDR3. This chain joins TRBV27 and TRBJ1-5; TRBD1 might be the D (6 bases). The CDR3 runs to 14 residues. Germline V gene data show CDR1 as MNHEY and CDR2 as SMNVEV (reference sequence). Deletions cut 2 bases from V and 3 bases from J, with 8 bases between. DNA for the CDR3: TGTGCCAGCAGTTTAGGACAGCCCAATCAGCCCCAGCATTTT. Translating gives CASSLGQPNQPQHF.

The chain joins TRBV9 to TRBJ2-4; D unclear. Germline CDR1 is SGDLS and CDR2 is YYNGEE. Trimming left V 0 bases short and J 0 bases short, with 13 bases between. The length of the CDR3 is 17 residues. The CDR3 DNA sequence: TGTGCCAGCAGCGTAGAGGAGTTTTCCCTAGCCAAAAACATTCAGTACTTC. Protein product: CASSVEEFSLAKNIQYF.

The CDR3 sequence is CASRADKGSTDTQYF. CDR3 nucleotides: TGTGCCAGCAGGGCGGACAAGGGGAGCACAGATACGCAGTATTTT. The rearrangement links TRBV2 to TRBJ2-3; possibly TRBD1 for D (5 bases). CDR3 length: 15 residues. CDR1 is SNHLY and CDR2 is FYNNEI in the germline V gene. V dropped 6 bases and J dropped 0 bases, with 13 bases sitting between them.

The CDR3 coding sequence is TGTGCCATCAGTGAGATCCGAGAAATAAACACCGGGGAGCTGTTTTTT. This codes for CAISEIREINTGELFF. The V call is TRBV10-3, the J call TRBJ2-2; D gene ambiguous. The CDR3 covers 16 residues. Germline CDR1 and CDR2: ENHRY and SYGVKD. V was pared by 2 bases and J by 2 bases, with 12 bases between.

The chain couples TRBV30 to TRBJ2-1; TRBD1 agrees at 10 bases. With V trimmed by 1 base and J by 5 bases, 8 bases remained unmatched. CDR1 is GTSNPN, CDR2 SVGIG, per germline (reference sequence). The CDR3 length is 16 residues. CDR3 sequence (DNA): TGTGCCTGGAGTGGAATGACAGGGGGCGCGAACAATGAGCAGTTCTTC. It encodes CAWSGMTGGANNEQFF.

This chain uses TRBV10-1 with TRBJ2-7; 9 nucleotides match TRBD1. V gave up 2 bases and J gave up 7 bases; unmatched junction bases: 9. This CDR3 has 15 amino acids. Germline assignment: CDR1 WNHNN and CDR2 SYGVQD (reference sequence). The CDR3 is CASSEPGTGIWEQYF. Here the CDR3 DNA reads TGCGCCAGCAGTGAGCCGGGGACAGGGATCTGGGAGCAGTACTTC.

The chain uses TRBV7-2 and TRBJ1-2, with a weak D call TRBD1 (5 bases). Trimming removed 0 bases at V and 3 bases at J, with 11 bases between. Germline V gene data show CDR1 as SGHTA and CDR2 as FQGNSA. CDR3 size: 15 residues. CDR3 DNA: TGTGCCAGCAGCTTAGCGCGACAGTACGACTATGGCTACACCTTC. Amino acid sequence: CASSLARQYDYGYTF.